What follows are 31 T cell receptor beta chains derived from one specimen sequenced in a study of cytomegalovirus exposure and HLA in healthy donors. Only in-frame clones appear in the TCRdb table, and some are missing; sequencing was by immunoSEQ multiplex PCR. The sample lists fewer than 400,000 clones, roughly 85% occurring once. The sequencing input was PBMCs. These TCRs come from a woman aged 18-29 years in good health and CMV-seronegative.

This chain links TRBV27 with TRBJ2-5; 13 nucleotides align to TRBD2. The V and J ends lost 5 bases and 5 bases, in that order; junction bases with no gene match: 5. The CDR3 totals 15 residues. Per germline, CDR1 MNHEY and CDR2 SMNVEV (reference sequence). CDR3 sequence (DNA): TGTGCCAGCAGTCACGGACTAGCGGGAGTTGAGACCCAGTACTTC. It yields the protein CASSHGLAGVETQYF.

V gene TRBV7-2 combines with J gene TRBJ1-3, with 7 positions matching TRBD1. CDR1 and CDR2 from the germline V gene are SGHTA and FQGNSA. The junction had 4 bases not matched to a gene; V was cut back by 5 bases and J by 0 bases. The CDR3 is made up of 15 amino acids. For the CDR3, the DNA is TGTGCCAGCAGCCATGACAGGGACTCTGGAAACACCATATATTTT. It translates to CASSHDRDSGNTIYF.

The chain recombines TRBV6-1 with TRBJ1-2, with 9 bases that match TRBD1. The CDR3 totals 14 residues. V was pared by 4 bases and J by 5 bases, with 5 bases of the junction left unmatched. Germline V gives CDR1 MNHNS, CDR2 SASEGT. In DNA, the CDR3 is TGTGCCAGCAGTGTGTTTGGGACAGGGTATGGCTACACCTTC. Translated: CASSVFGTGYGYTF.

On this clone: This CDR3 is also generated by other DNA sequences in the sample. The V and J genes are TRBV9 and TRBJ2-7, with D unresolved. Trimming cost V 0 bases and J 1 base, with 8 bases left between them. Germline V gene data show CDR1 as SGDLS and CDR2 as YYNGEE. The length of the CDR3 is 14 residues. The CDR3 here is CASSVDSSSYEQYF. The CDR3 DNA reads TGTGCCAGCAGCGTAGATAGTAGTTCCTACGAGCAGTACTTC.

V and J are TRBV5-4 and TRBJ1-1, with D hard to call. Germline-derived CDR1 and CDR2 are SGHNT and YYREEE (reference sequence). The CDR3 contains 12 residues. Deletions cut 2 bases from V and 0 bases from J, with 2 bases between. The CDR3 region is CASSFMNTEAFF. CDR3 coding DNA: TGTGCCAGCAGCTTTATGAACACTGAAGCTTTCTTT.

As concerns this clone: The same CDR3 arises from other DNA sequences in this sample as well. The gene calls are TRBV4-3 and TRBJ1-2, with 7 nucleotides matching TRBD1. This CDR3 is 12 amino acids long. Germline-derived CDR1 and CDR2 are LGHNA and YSLEER. J was trimmed by 8 bases and V by 1 base; bases with no gene match: 1. CDR3 bases: TGCGCCAGCAGCCAAGGGACAGGAGGCTACACCTTC. As protein: CASSQGTGGYTF.

The chain combines TRBV4-3 with TRBJ2-4, with 9 bases fitting TRBD1. The germline gives CDR1 LGHNA, CDR2 YSLEER. The CDR3 sequence is 17 residues long. After removal of 1 base from V and 0 bases from J, the junction contained 4 bases not matched to a gene. Written as DNA, the CDR3 is TGCGCCAGCAGCCAAGGGGACAGGGTCGTAGCCAAAAACATTCAGTACTTC. Its translation is CASSQGDRVVAKNIQYF.

The J gene is TRBJ1-5, the V gene TRBV6-5, with D uncertain. V lost 6 bases to trimming and J lost 7 bases, with 16 bases between them. The CDR3 is 14 residues long. From germline, CDR1 is MNHEY and CDR2 SVGAGI. The CDR3: CASSRAGGGQPQHF. The DNA for the CDR3 is TGTGCCAGCAGCCGGGCGGGTGGCGGCCAGCCCCAGCATTTT.

The chain carries TRBV7-7 and TRBJ2-1; the D gene is possibly TRBD2 (6 bases). V gave up 1 base and J gave up 5 bases, with 15 bases separating them. This CDR3 contains 16 residues. Germline lookup yields CDR1 SSHAT and CDR2 FNYEAQ (reference sequence). CDR3 sequence reads: CASSLGLGSGNNEQFF. The CDR3 coding sequence is TGTGCCAGCAGCTTAGGCCTCGGGAGCGGTAACAATGAGCAGTTCTTC.

The chain employs TRBV4-2 and TRBJ2-7; 11 nucleotides agree with TRBD2. The junction had 2 bases not matched to a gene; V was cut back by 4 bases and J by 0 bases. The CDR3 runs 15 residues. In germline, CDR1 is LGHNA, CDR2 YNFKEQ. CDR3 loop: CASSPGTSGSYEQYF. The DNA of the CDR3 is TGTGCCAGCAGCCCAGGGACTAGCGGCTCCTACGAGCAGTACTTC.

This clone occurred a few times. The genes are TRBV7-8 and TRBJ1-1; maybe TRBD1 (6 bases). Germline V gene data show CDR1 as SGHVS and CDR2 as FQNEAQ. The ends were cut back, 2 bases at V and 1 base at J, with 20 bases in the middle. This CDR3 is built from 18 residues. The CDR3 sequence: CASSLLARGQARNTEAFF. CDR3 sequence (DNA): TGTGCCAGCAGCTTACTAGCGCGGGGGCAGGCGAGGAACACTGAAGCTTTCTTT.

The V call is TRBV11-1, the J call TRBJ2-7, with 7 bases lining up with TRBD1. CDR1 is SGHAT and CDR2 is FQDESV in the germline V gene (reference sequence). This CDR3 region has 16 residues. V was clipped by 2 bases and J by 3 bases; unmatched bases: 10. CDR3 sequence: CASSLRGTAILYEQYF. The CDR3 bases are TGTGCCAGCAGCTTAAGGGGGACAGCCATACTCTACGAGCAGTACTTC.

This sequence joins TRBV7-6 and TRBJ2-7; TRBD2 is a possible D gene (6 bases). There are 17 residues in the CDR3. The ends were cut back, 3 bases at V and 2 bases at J, with 20 bases in the middle. Per the germline V gene, CDR1 is SGHVS and CDR2 is FNYEAQ. CDR3 in amino acids: CASSLGAKSPGAYEQYF. CDR3 bases: TGTGCCAGCAGCTTGGGAGCGAAATCCCCGGGGGCCTACGAGCAGTACTTC.

The chain couples TRBV18 to TRBJ2-7; D is unresolved. The CDR3 covers 13 residues. V was pared by 2 bases and J by 6 bases, with 11 bases between. Germline loops: CDR1 KGHSH, CDR2 LQKENI. The CDR3 reads CASSPTDWVEQYF. CDR3 bases: TGTGCCAGCTCACCAACAGATTGGGTCGAGCAGTACTTC.

The genes are TRBV27 and TRBJ2-1; D may be TRBD1 (6 bases). The CDR3 runs to 11 residues. V shed 8 bases and J shed 9 bases, with 11 bases lying between them. Germline values: CDR1 MNHEY, CDR2 SMNVEV (reference sequence). CDR3 nucleotides: TGTGCCAGCGGACAGAGTAGTGAGCAGTTCTTC. As protein: CASGQSSEQFF.

The chain uses TRBV7-8 and TRBJ2-1; a weak D match, TRBD1 (5 bases). Germline-derived CDR1 and CDR2 are SGHVS and FQNEAQ. V was trimmed by 5 bases and J by 15 bases, leaving 17 bases between them. The length of the CDR3 is 12 residues. Here the CDR3 reads CASSKDGGTGFF. DNA of the CDR3: TGTGCCAGCAGCAAAGACGGCGGCACAGGGTTCTTC.

CDR3 DNA: TGTGCCAGCAGCACTGAAGAGAATGCGCCCCAGCATTTT. It codes for CASSTEENAPQHF. The chain couples TRBV6-1 to TRBJ1-5; D is unclear. The CDR3 has 13 residues. Germline V gene sequence: CDR1 MNHNS, CDR2 SASEGT. V was clipped by 6 bases and J by 9 bases, with 15 bases between them.

The chain has TRBV7-8 and TRBJ2-1, with D tentatively TRBD2 (6 bases). V lost 5 bases, J lost 0 bases, and 17 bases lay in between. The CDR3 sequence is 17 residues long. CDR1 and CDR2 from the germline V gene are SGHVS and FQNEAQ. The CDR3: CASSPIGGSGSYNEQFF. For the CDR3, the DNA is TGTGCCAGCAGCCCCATAGGTGGTAGCGGCTCCTACAATGAGCAGTTCTTC.

The chain carries TRBV5-1 and TRBJ2-1, with D perhaps matching TRBD2 (5 bases). This CDR3 has 13 amino acids. V was pared by 4 bases and J by 10 bases, with 15 bases between. The germline CDR1 and CDR2 sequences are SGHRS and YFSETQ. The CDR3 nucleotides are TGCGCCAGCAGCGCCCGGGAACTCGGCGAGCAGTTCTTC. This gives the protein CASSARELGEQFF.

This clone was found a few times. CDR3 sequence reads: CATDNGGQGDGYTF. The CDR3 DNA reads TGTGCCACCGACAATGGGGGACAGGGGGATGGCTACACCTTC. The rearrangement uses TRBV7-9 and TRBJ1-2; 11 positions match TRBD1. With V trimmed by 10 bases and J by 6 bases, 10 bases remained unmatched. Germline V gene sequence: CDR1 SEHNR, CDR2 FQNEAQ (reference sequence). The CDR3 totals 14 residues.

A remark on this clone: Relative to the germline gene, one junction end is altered; a read error may explain this. The chain recombines TRBV7-8 with TRBJ2-7, with 8 nucleotides matching TRBD1. The germline CDR1 and CDR2 sequences are SGHVS and FQNEAQ. The CDR3 contains 12 residues. The CDR3 is CASSFHLTGEDF. The CDR3, as DNA: TGTGCCAGCAGCTTCCATTTGACAGGGGAAGACTTC.

Note on this clone: Mismatch with germline at one junction end may stem from a read error. The rearrangement uses TRBV7-7 and TRBJ2-2; D perhaps matches TRBD1 (5 bases). The CDR3 is made up of 14 amino acids. Germline CDR1 is SSHAT and CDR2 is FNYEAQ (reference sequence). In nucleotides, the CDR3 is TGTGCTAGCAGCCCAGGGTTTCGCACCGGGGAGCTGTTTTTT. Amino acid sequence: CASSPGFRTGELFF.

The chain uses TRBV6-5 and TRBJ1-3, with a weak D call TRBD1 (5 bases). Per germline, CDR1 MNHEY and CDR2 SVGAGI. This CDR3 has 14 residues. Trimming took 7 bases from V and 4 from J, leaving 14 bases between them. Written as DNA, the CDR3 is TGTGCCAGCACCCCCGCGGGGGAAGGAAACACCATATATTTT. It encodes CASTPAGEGNTIYF.

The chain recombines TRBV7-2 with TRBJ2-1, with TRBD2 matching over 10 bases. Losses at the gene ends were 3 bases for V and 5 bases for J; bases not matched to a gene: 4. CDR1 is SGHTA and CDR2 is FQGNSA in the germline V gene. This CDR3 has 15 residues. The CDR3 is CASSLSSGRHNEQFF. The CDR3 coding sequence is TGTGCCAGCAGCTTGTCTAGCGGGAGACACAATGAGCAGTTCTTC.

The chain recombines TRBV7-2 with TRBJ2-5; no clear D gene. Trimming left V 1 base short and J 2 bases short, with 5 bases between. The CDR3 contains 13 residues. Germline lookup yields CDR1 SGHTA and CDR2 FQGNSA. CDR3 in DNA: TGTGCCAGCAGCTTAGTACTGCAAGAGACCCAGTACTTC. This translates into CASSLVLQETQYF.

This chain connects TRBV5-6 to TRBJ2-6, with D unclear. V lost 5 bases, J lost 1 base, and 10 bases lay in between. Looked up from germline, CDR1 is SGHDT and CDR2 is YYEEEE. This CDR3 has 15 residues. The CDR3 DNA reads as TGTGCCAGCAGGAACTTGTGGTCTGGGGCCAACGTCCTGACTTTC. It is translated as CASRNLWSGANVLTF.

The genes are TRBV11-3 and TRBJ2-1; D is possibly TRBD2 (6 bases). The CDR3 runs to 15 residues. Trimming cost V 6 bases and J 0 bases, with 12 bases left between them. Germline CDR1 reads SGHNT; CDR2 reads YENEEA. CDR3 in amino acids: CASSWNSGSYNEQFF. The CDR3 DNA is TGTGCCAGCAGTTGGAATAGCGGCTCCTACAATGAGCAGTTCTTC. Complete variable domain (other parts from reference TRBV11-3 and TRBJ2-1): EAGVVQSPRYKIIEKKQPVAFWCNPISGHNTLYWYLQNLGQGPELLIRYENEEAVDDSQLPKDRFSAERLKGVDSTLKIQPAELGDSAVYLCASSWNSGSYNEQFFGPGTRLTVL.

The chain recombines TRBV5-6 with TRBJ2-3, with 9 positions matching TRBD2. J was trimmed by 5 bases and V by 2 bases; bases with no gene match: 3. The CDR3 is 14 amino acids. Germline loops: CDR1 SGHDT, CDR2 YYEEEE. The CDR3 region has the DNA TGTGCCAGCAGCTTTAGCGGGAGTAGAGATACGCAGTATTTT. It specifies CASSFSGSRDTQYF.

The chain couples TRBV7-2 to TRBJ1-5; TRBD1 agrees at 10 bases. Germline CDR1 SGHTA, CDR2 FQGNSA. CDR3 length equals 14 residues. V was clipped by 5 bases and J by 7 bases; unmatched bases: 5. The CDR3: CASSAGQGDQPQHF. CDR3 sequence (DNA): TGTGCCAGCAGCGCAGGACAGGGGGACCAGCCCCAGCATTTT.

The J gene is TRBJ1-1, the V gene TRBV28, with D perhaps matching TRBD1 (6 bases). Germline CDR1 reads MDHEN; CDR2 reads SYDVKM. The V and J ends lost 7 bases and 1 base respectively, with 16 bases between them. The length of the CDR3 is 15 residues. DNA of the CDR3: TGTGCCAGCACGGGACATTCGGAGTCGAACACTGAAGCTTTCTTT. It specifies CASTGHSESNTEAFF.

The chain couples TRBV19 to TRBJ2-7; TRBD1 matches 7 bases. With 6 bases clipped from V and 4 bases from J, the junction kept 6 bases outside the gene matches. CDR1 is LNHDA and CDR2 is SQIVND in the germline V gene (reference sequence). This CDR3 has 13 amino acids. The CDR3 sequence is CASSRDRSYEQYF. The CDR3 DNA reads TGTGCCAGTAGCAGGGACAGATCATACGAGCAGTACTTC. Drawing the rest from reference TRBV19 and TRBJ2-7, the complete variable domain is DGGITQSPKYLFRKEGQNVTLSCEQNLNHDAMYWYRQDPGQGLRLIYYSQIVNDFQKGDIAEGYSVSREKKESFPLTVTSAQKNPTAFYLCASSRDRSYEQYFGPGTRLTVT.